The 18 T cell receptor beta chains presented below share a single source sample, sequenced in a study of T cell responses to AZD1222 COVID-19 vaccine (dated by TCRdb to the early 2020s). The time point tag for this specimen amounts to: baseline before first vaccination. Library generation was performed with the immunoSEQ multiplex PCR assay. TCRdb retrieved this table from immuneACCESS and kept in-frame rearrangements only. Not all clones are present; in checked studies, unresolved V genes account for under half, and no reason is known for the remainder. The sample table shows under 150,000 clones, and more than 85% are seen once. The leading ten clones occupy about 2.7% of the sample. The sequencing here drew on peripheral blood, taken on day 0 of AZD1222 vaccination. The receptors derive from an adult in good health.

The rearrangement joins TRBV29-1 to TRBJ1-5; unclear D gene. Germline V gives CDR1 SQVTM, CDR2 ANQGSEA. V gave up 3 bases and J gave up 6 bases, with 12 bases separating them. The CDR3 runs to 13 residues. CDR3 region: CSVESMEGQPQHF. CDR3 in DNA: TGCAGCGTTGAGTCGATGGAGGGTCAGCCCCAGCATTTT. The complete variable domain, with remaining parts taken from reference TRBV29-1 and TRBJ1-5, reads SAVISQKPSRDICQRGTSLTIQCQVDSQVTMMFWYRQQPGQSLTLIATANQGSEATYESGFVIDKFPISRPNLTFSTLTVSNMSPEDSSIYLCSVESMEGQPQHFGDGTRLSIL.

V is TRBV19 and J is TRBJ1-2, with D unresolved. The CDR3 is made up of 13 amino acids. The V gene lost 7 bases and the J gene lost 7 bases, with 16 bases spanning the gap. Germline V gene data show CDR1 as LNHDA and CDR2 as SQIVND (reference sequence). CDR3 amino acids: CASTPGGSSGYTF. The CDR3 bases are TGTGCCAGTACCCCGGGAGGCTCGAGTGGCTACACCTTC.

The V call is TRBV7-6, the J call TRBJ1-5; 9 bases agree with TRBD1. Germline CDR1 is SGHVS and CDR2 is FNYEAQ. Losses at the gene ends were 5 bases for V and 6 bases for J; bases not matched to a gene: 5. CDR3 length equals 14 residues. The CDR3 sequence: CASSPTGGRQPQHF. For the CDR3, the DNA is TGTGCCAGCAGCCCTACAGGGGGCCGTCAGCCCCAGCATTTT.

The chain joins TRBV6-5 to TRBJ2-1; D unresolved. CDR3 length: 12 amino acids. Germline CDR1 MNHEY, CDR2 SVGAGI. The V end was cut by 2 bases, the J end by 9 bases, with 8 bases between. DNA for the CDR3: TGTGCCAGCAGTTACAGGGCCGGTGAGCAGTTCTTC. Its protein product is CASSYRAGEQFF.

This clone was recorded once. The V call is TRBV27, the J call TRBJ1-5; D call uncertain. The CDR3 length is 14 residues. Germline V gives CDR1 MNHEY, CDR2 SMNVEV (reference sequence). Trimming took 2 bases from V and 6 from J, leaving 11 bases between them. This CDR3 is CASSLEWSVQPQHF. The CDR3 region has the DNA TGTGCCAGCAGTTTAGAATGGTCTGTTCAGCCCCAGCATTTT.

V gene TRBV14 combines with J gene TRBJ1-4; 7 bases align to TRBD1. With 2 bases clipped from V and 8 bases from J, the junction kept 8 bases outside the gene matches. Germline V CDR1 and CDR2: SGHDN, FVKESK. This CDR3 contains 15 residues. CDR3 DNA sequence: TGTGCCAGCAGCCAATCGGCGGCAGGGGGAGAAAAACTGTTTTTT. Protein: CASSQSAAGGEKLFF.

V gene TRBV7-2 combines with J gene TRBJ2-1; D ambiguous. The CDR3 is made up of 15 amino acids. Germline V gives CDR1 SGHTA, CDR2 FQGNSA. Trimming shortened V by 2 bases and J by 5 bases, and 13 bases separated the two germline ends. CDR3 nucleotides: TGTGCCAGCAGCTTATTGTGGTTTGGAGACAATGAGCAGTTCTTC. Its translation: CASSLLWFGDNEQFF.

The chain recombines TRBV5-1 with TRBJ2-5, with D possibly called TRBD1 or TRBD2 (5 bases each). The CDR3 is made up of 15 amino acids. Germline V gene data show CDR1 as SGHRS and CDR2 as YFSETQ. The V gene lost 4 bases and the J gene lost 5 bases, with 18 bases spanning the gap. CDR3 sequence: CASSPGPPARETQYF. As DNA, the CDR3 is TGCGCCAGCAGCCCGGGACCCCCCGCCCGGGAGACCCAGTACTTC.

This clone came up a few times. V and J are TRBV19 and TRBJ2-7; D uncertain. Germline assignment: CDR1 LNHDA and CDR2 SQIVND (reference sequence). The CDR3 loop spans 12 amino acids. The germline V and J ends were trimmed by 3 bases and 4 bases, with 7 bases remaining between them. CDR3 region: CASSIVGYEQYF. CDR3 sequence (DNA): TGTGCCAGTAGTATCGTCGGGTACGAGCAGTACTTC.

The chain joins TRBV6-2 or TRBV6-3 to TRBJ2-1; 7 nucleotides line up with TRBD2. Trimming at V came to 1 base and at J to 6 bases, leaving 3 bases not matched to a gene. Germline CDR1 is MNHEY and CDR2 is SVGEGT. The CDR3 is made up of 14 amino acids. The CDR3 DNA follows: TGTGCCAGCAGTTACTATGGACTAGGCAATGAGCAGTTCTTC. Protein sequence: CASSYYGLGNEQFF.

The chain joins TRBV3-1 (or the pseudogene TRBV3-2) to TRBJ1-1, with D uncertain. This CDR3 contains 13 residues. V was trimmed by 3 bases and J by 1 base, leaving 6 bases between them. CDR1 is LGHDT, CDR2 YNNKEL, per germline (reference sequence). The CDR3 sequence is CASSQRPNTEAFF. The DNA for the CDR3 is TGTGCCAGCAGCCAGCGCCCGAACACTGAAGCTTTCTTT.

The chain links TRBV27 to TRBJ2-3; TRBD1 is a possible D gene (6 bases). Deletions cut 7 bases from V and 7 bases from J, with 24 bases between. The length of the CDR3 is 16 residues. Germline lookup yields CDR1 MNHEY and CDR2 SMNVEV (reference sequence). CDR3 sequence: CASTPGAAGVSHTQYF. The CDR3 nucleotides read TGTGCCAGCACCCCAGGTGCGGCAGGGGTATCGCATACGCAGTATTTT.

The rearrangement uses TRBV4-1 and TRBJ1-5, with D maybe TRBD1 (6 bases). The V end lost 5 bases, the J end lost 7 bases, and 33 bases lay between the germline ends. The CDR3 consists of 20 residues. Germline CDR1 is MGHRA and CDR2 is YSYEKL. This CDR3 is CASSATMGAAGGLPGQPQHF. CDR3 coding DNA: TGCGCCAGCAGCGCGACTATGGGGGCAGCCGGGGGGCTTCCGGGGCAGCCCCAGCATTTT.

The chain uses TRBV27 and TRBJ1-2, with TRBD1 matching 9 bases. Looked up from germline, CDR1 is MNHEY and CDR2 is SMNVEV (reference sequence). V lost 6 bases to trimming and J lost 8 bases; unmatched junction nucleotides: 10. CDR3 length: 14 amino acids. The CDR3 sequence: CASRQTGGDWGYTF. The CDR3 coding sequence is TGTGCCAGCAGGCAGACAGGGGGAGACTGGGGCTACACCTTC.

The rearrangement joins TRBV7-2 to TRBJ1-1, with no clear D. CDR1 and CDR2 from the germline V gene are SGHTA and FQGNSA. Trimming removed 3 bases from V and 1 base from J, with 3 bases in between. This CDR3 spans 12 amino acids. CDR3 region: CASSFGNTEAFF. CDR3 DNA: TGTGCCAGCAGCTTCGGGAACACTGAAGCTTTCTTT. The variable domain in full, completed from reference TRBV7-2 and TRBJ1-1, reads GAGVSQSPSNKVTEKGKDVELRCDPISGHTALYWYRQSLGQGLEFLIYFQGNSAPDKSGLPSDRFSAERTGGSVSTLTIQRTQQEDSAVYLCASSFGNTEAFFGQGTRLTVV.

The chain couples TRBV2 to TRBJ1-6, with D hard to call. The germline V and J ends were trimmed by 3 bases and 7 bases, with 4 bases remaining between them. The CDR3 contains 12 residues. Germline values: CDR1 SNHLY, CDR2 FYNNEI. The CDR3 nucleotides read TGTGCCAGCAGTGAGAGGAATTCACCCCTCCACTTT. Amino acid sequence: CASSERNSPLHF. The variable domain in full, with the rest retrieved from reference TRBV2 and TRBJ1-6, is EPEVTQTPSHQVTQMGQEVILRCVPISNHLYFYWYRQILGQKVEFLVSFYNNEISEKSEIFDDQFSVERPDGSNFTLKIRSTKLEDSAMYFCASSERNSPLHFGNGTRLTVT.

This clone was seen once. This sequence joins TRBV12-3 or TRBV12-4 and TRBJ2-7, with a weak D call TRBD2 (5 bases). Trimming took 3 bases from V and 8 from J, leaving 11 bases between them. The CDR3 sequence is 12 residues long. In DNA, the CDR3 is TGTGCCAGCAGTTTTCATCCGGGGAAGCAGTACTTC. It translates to CASSFHPGKQYF.

The gene calls are TRBV5-4 and TRBJ2-1; D gene unclear. Germline assignment: CDR1 SGHNT and CDR2 YYREEE (reference sequence). CDR3 length: 13 amino acids. The V end was cut by 2 bases, the J end by 6 bases, with 9 bases between. The CDR3: CASSFSPSNEQFF. CDR3 coding DNA: TGTGCCAGCAGCTTCAGTCCCTCCAATGAGCAGTTCTTC.